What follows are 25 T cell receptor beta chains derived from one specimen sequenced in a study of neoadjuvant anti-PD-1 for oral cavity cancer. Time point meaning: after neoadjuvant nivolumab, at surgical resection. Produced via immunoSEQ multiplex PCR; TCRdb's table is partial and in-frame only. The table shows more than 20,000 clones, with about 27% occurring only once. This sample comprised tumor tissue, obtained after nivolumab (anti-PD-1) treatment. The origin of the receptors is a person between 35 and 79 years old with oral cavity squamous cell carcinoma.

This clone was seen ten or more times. As DNA, the CDR3 is TGTGCCAGCAGCCAAGAGGGGGAAAGGCACACCGGGGAGCTGTTTTTT. It encodes CASSQEGERHTGELFF. This chain uses TRBV4-2 with TRBJ2-2; D might be TRBD1 or TRBD2, each matching 5 bases. Trimming pared 0 bases from V and 3 bases from J, leaving 11 bases between. The CDR3 sequence is 16 residues long. Germline assignment: CDR1 LGHNA and CDR2 YNFKEQ.

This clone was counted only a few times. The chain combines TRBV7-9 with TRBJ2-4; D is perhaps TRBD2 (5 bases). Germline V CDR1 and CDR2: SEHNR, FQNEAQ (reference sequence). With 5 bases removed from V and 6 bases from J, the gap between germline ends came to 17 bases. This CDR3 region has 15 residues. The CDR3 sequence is CASSPIGRGLNIQYF. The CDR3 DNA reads TGTGCCAGCAGCCCGATCGGTCGAGGGCTAAACATTCAGTACTTC.

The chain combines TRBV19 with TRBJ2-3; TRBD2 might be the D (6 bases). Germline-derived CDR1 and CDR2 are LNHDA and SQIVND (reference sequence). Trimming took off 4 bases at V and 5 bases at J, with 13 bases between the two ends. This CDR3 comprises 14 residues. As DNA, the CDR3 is TGTGCCAGTAGTACGACGGGAGTGGTAGATACGCAGTATTTT. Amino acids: CASSTTGVVDTQYF.

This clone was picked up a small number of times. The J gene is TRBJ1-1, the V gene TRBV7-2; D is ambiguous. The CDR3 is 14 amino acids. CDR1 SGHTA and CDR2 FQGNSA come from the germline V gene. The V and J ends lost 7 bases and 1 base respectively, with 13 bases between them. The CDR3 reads CASKRRQANTEAFF. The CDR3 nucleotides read TGTGCCAGCAAGCGACGTCAGGCGAACACTGAAGCTTTCTTT. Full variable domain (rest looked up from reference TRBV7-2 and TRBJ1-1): GAGVSQSPSNKVTEKGKDVELRCDPISGHTALYWYRQSLGQGLEFLIYFQGNSAPDKSGLPSDRFSAERTGGSVSTLTIQRTQQEDSAVYLCASKRRQANTEAFFGQGTRLTVV.

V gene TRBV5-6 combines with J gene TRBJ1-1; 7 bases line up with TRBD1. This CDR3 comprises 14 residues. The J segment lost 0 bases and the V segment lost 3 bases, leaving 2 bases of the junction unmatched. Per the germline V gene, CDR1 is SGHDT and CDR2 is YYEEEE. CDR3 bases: TGTGCCAGCAGCTGGGGACAGCTGAACACTGAAGCTTTCTTT. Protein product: CASSWGQLNTEAFF.

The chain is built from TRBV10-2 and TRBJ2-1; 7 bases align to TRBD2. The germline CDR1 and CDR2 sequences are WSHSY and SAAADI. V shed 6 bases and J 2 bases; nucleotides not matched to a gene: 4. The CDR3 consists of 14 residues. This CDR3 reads CASRKAGPYNEQFF. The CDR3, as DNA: TGCGCCAGCAGGAAAGCGGGGCCCTACAATGAGCAGTTCTTC.

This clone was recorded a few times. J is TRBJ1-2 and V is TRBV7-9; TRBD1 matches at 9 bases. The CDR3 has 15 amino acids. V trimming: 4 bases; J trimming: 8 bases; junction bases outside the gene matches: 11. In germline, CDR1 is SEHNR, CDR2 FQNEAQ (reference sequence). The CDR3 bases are TGTGCCAGCAGCTATCCCGGGACAGGGATCGGCGGCTACACCTTC. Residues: CASSYPGTGIGGYTF.

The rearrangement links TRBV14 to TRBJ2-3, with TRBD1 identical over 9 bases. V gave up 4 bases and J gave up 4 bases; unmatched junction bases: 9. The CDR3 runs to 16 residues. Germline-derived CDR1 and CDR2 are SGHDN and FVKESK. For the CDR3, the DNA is TGTGCCAGCAGCCGCCTTGAGGGACAGGGCCCAGATACGCAGTATTTT. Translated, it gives CASSRLEGQGPDTQYF.

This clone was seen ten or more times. CDR3 sequence (DNA): TGTGCCAGCAGCCGCCGGGACCAGAACACCGGGGAGCTGTTTTTT. Its protein product is CASSRRDQNTGELFF. This chain joins TRBV14 and TRBJ2-2; D possibly uses TRBD1 or TRBD2 (5 bases each). The CDR3 runs 15 residues. CDR1 is SGHDN and CDR2 is FVKESK in the germline V gene. Between the trimmed V and J ends, which lost 4 bases and 1 base, there was a span of 10 bases. Looking up the rest from reference TRBV14 and TRBJ2-2 gives the full variable domain: EAGVTQFPSHSVIEKGQTVTLRCDPISGHDNLYWYRRVMGKEIKFLLHFVKESKQDESGMPNNRFLAERTGGTYSTLKVQPAELEDSGVYFCASSRRDQNTGELFFGEGSRLTVL.

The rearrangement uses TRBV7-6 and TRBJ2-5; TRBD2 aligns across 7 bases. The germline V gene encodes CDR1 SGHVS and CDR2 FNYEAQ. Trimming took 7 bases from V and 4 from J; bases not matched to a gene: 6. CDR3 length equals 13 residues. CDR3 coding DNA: TGTGCCAGCACCTTTGGGGAGGGAGAGACCCAGTACTTC. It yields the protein CASTFGEGETQYF.

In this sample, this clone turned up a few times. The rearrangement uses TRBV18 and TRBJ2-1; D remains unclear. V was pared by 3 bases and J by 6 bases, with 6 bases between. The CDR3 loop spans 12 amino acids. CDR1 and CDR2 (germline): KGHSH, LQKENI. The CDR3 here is CASSPDLNEQFF. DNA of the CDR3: TGTGCCAGCTCACCCGACCTCAATGAGCAGTTCTTC.

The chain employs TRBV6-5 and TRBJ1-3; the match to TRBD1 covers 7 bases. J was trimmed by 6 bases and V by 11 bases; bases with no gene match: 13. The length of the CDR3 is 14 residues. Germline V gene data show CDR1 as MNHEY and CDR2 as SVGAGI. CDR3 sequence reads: CAGRLETGQNTIYF. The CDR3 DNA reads TGTGCCGGCCGTCTCGAGACAGGGCAAAACACCATATATTTT.

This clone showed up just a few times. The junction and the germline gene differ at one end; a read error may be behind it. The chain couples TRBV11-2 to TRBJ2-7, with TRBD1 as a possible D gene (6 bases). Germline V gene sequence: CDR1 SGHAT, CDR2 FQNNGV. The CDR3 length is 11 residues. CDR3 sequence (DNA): TGTGCCAGCAGCCCCGGTGGGACACCCAACTTC. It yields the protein CASSPGGTPNF.

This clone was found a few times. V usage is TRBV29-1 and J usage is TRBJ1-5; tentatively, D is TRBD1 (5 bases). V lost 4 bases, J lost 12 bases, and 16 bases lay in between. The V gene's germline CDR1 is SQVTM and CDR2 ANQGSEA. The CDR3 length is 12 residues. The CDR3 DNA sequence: TGCAGCGTTGTAAACCCACAGGCCCACCAGCATTTT. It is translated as CSVVNPQAHQHF.

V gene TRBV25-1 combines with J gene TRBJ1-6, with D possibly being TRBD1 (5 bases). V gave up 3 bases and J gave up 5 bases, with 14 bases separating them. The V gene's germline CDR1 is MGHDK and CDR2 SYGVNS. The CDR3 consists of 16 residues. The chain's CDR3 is CASSDRFRANNSPLHF. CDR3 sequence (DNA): TGTGCCAGCAGTGATCGCTTCAGGGCTAATAATTCACCCCTCCACTTT.

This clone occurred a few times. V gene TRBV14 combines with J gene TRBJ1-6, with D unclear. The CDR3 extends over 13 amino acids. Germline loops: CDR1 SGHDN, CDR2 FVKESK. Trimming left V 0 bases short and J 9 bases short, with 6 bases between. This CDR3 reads CASSQDYVSPLHF. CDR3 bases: TGTGCCAGCAGCCAAGATTACGTTTCACCCCTCCACTTT.

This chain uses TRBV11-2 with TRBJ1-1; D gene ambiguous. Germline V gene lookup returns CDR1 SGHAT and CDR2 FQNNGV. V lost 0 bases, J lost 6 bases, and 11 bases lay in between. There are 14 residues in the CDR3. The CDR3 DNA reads TGTGCCAGCAGCTTAGATCGTCGGGAGGCTGAAGCTTTCTTT. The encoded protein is CASSLDRREAEAFF.

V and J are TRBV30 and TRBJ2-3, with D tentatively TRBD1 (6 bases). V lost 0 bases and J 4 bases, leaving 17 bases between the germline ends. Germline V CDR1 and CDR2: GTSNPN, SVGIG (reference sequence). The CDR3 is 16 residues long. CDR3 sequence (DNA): TGTGCCTGGAGTGTAGCCCTCGCGGCAGGGGCAGATACGCAGTATTTT. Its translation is CAWSVALAAGADTQYF.

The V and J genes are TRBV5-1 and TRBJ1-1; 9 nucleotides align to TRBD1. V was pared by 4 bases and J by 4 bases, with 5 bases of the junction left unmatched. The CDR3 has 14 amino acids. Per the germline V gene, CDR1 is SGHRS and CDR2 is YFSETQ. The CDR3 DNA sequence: TGCGCCAGCAGCGTGGGACAGGGTACCACTGAAGCTTTCTTT. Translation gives CASSVGQGTTEAFF.

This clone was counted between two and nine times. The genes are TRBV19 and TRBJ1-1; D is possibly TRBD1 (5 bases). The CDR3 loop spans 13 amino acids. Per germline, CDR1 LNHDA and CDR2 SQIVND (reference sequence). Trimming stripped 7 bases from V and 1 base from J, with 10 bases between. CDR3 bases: TGTGCCAGTACGGGCAGGGCGAACACTGAAGCTTTCTTT. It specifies CASTGRANTEAFF.

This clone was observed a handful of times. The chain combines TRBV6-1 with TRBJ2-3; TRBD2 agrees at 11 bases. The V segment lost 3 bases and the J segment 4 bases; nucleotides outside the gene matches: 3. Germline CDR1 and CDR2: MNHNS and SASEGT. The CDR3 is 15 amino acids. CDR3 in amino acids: CASSELAGGSDTQYF. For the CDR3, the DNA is TGTGCCAGCAGTGAGCTAGCGGGAGGATCAGATACGCAGTATTTT.

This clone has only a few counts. The DNA for the CDR3 is TGCAGCGGTACTGAACAGGGGGCGCGACAGTACTTC. Translating it yields CSGTEQGARQYF. The J gene is TRBJ2-7, the V gene TRBV29-1; 9 positions agree with TRBD1. This CDR3 region has 12 residues. The V and J ends lost 7 bases and 10 bases, in that order; junction bases with no gene match: 11. Germline V lookup: CDR1 SQVTM, CDR2 ANQGSEA.

The CDR3 loop is CASSFFLRGYNEQFF. CDR3 DNA: TGCGCCAGCAGCTTCTTCCTCCGGGGTTACAATGAGCAGTTCTTC. The chain combines TRBV5-1 with TRBJ2-1, with D possibly matching TRBD2 (5 bases). The germline V gene has CDR1 SGHRS and CDR2 YFSETQ. The CDR3 is 15 amino acids. Deletions cut 2 bases from V and 4 bases from J, with 13 bases between. The variable domain in full, with the rest retrieved from reference TRBV5-1 and TRBJ2-1, is KAGVTQTPRYLIKTRGQQVTLSCSPISGHRSVSWYQQTPGQGLQFLFEYFSETQRNKGNFPGRFSGRQFSNSRSEMNVSTLELGDSALYLCASSFFLRGYNEQFFGPGTRLTVL.

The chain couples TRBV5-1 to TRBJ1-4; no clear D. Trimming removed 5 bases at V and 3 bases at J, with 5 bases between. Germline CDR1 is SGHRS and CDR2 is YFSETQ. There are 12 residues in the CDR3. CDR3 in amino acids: CASSRSNEKLFF. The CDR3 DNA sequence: TGCGCCAGCAGTCGTTCTAATGAAAAACTGTTTTTT.

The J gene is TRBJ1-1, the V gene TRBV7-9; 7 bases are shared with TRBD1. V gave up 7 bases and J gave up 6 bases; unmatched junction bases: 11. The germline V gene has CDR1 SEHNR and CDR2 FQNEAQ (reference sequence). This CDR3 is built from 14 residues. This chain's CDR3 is CASTGRQGDAEAFF. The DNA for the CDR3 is TGTGCCAGCACCGGGCGACAGGGAGACGCTGAAGCTTTCTTT.